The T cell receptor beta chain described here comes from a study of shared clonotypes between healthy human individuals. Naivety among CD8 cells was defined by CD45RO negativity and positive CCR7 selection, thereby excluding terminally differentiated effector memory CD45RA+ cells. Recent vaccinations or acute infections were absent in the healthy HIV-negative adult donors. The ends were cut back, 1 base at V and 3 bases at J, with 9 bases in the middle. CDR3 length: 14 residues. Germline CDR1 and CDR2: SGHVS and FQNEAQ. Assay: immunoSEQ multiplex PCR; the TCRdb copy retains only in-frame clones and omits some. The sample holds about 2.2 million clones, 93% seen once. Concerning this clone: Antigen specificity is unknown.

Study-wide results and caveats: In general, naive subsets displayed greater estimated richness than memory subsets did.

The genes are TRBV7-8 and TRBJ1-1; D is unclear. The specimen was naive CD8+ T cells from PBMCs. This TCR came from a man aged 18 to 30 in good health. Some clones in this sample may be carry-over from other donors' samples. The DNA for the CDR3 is TGTGCCAGCAGCTTAGACGTGACGGACACTGAAGCTTTCTTT. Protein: CASSLDVTDTEAFF.